This T cell receptor beta chain is from a study of blood T cells in healthy people across ages. It was with a sample-barcoded 5' primer and a J-beta primer mix that a second PCR of about 6 to 12 cycles was run. TCRdb reprocessed the 5' RACE reads via MiXCR and lists one record per CDR3 protein. The sample lists about 1.8 million distinct CDR3 sequences, about 50% occurring once. Germline V gives CDR1 DFQATT, CDR2 SNEGSKA (reference sequence). The V and J ends lost 4 bases and 9 bases, in that order; junction bases with no gene match: 10. The CDR3 spans 15 residues. This receptor was taken from a woman aged 40 to 50 in good health. The chain uses TRBV20-1 and TRBJ2-1; TRBD1 matches 12 bases. Sequenced sample: blood. Here the CDR3 DNA reads TGCAGTGCTACCCCCGGGACAGGGGGCCGCGGTGAGCAGTTCTTC. This translates into CSATPGTGGRGEQFF.